This paragraph reports one TCR beta chain. Repertoires were generated with immunoSEQ multiplex PCR, while TCRdb's copy carries only in-frame clones and drops some. The sample contains more than 20,000 clones, roughly 72% of which appear only once. This sample was taken from a study of cytotoxic CD8 clonotypes in ibrutinib-treated CLL. Germline V gives CDR1 SGHRS, CDR2 YFSETQ. This CDR3 has 14 amino acids. V lost 0 bases, J lost 2 bases, and 6 bases lay in between. The clonotype was recovered from a human donor with chronic lymphocytic leukemia. The chain is built from TRBV5-1 and TRBJ1-3; D remains ambiguous. The sequenced sample was PBMCs, obtained before ibrutinib treatment. This CDR3 reads CASSLGAAGNTIYF. The DNA for the CDR3 is TGCGCCAGCAGCTTGGGGGCTGCTGGAAACACCATATATTTT.